The source of this T cell receptor beta chain is a study of blood T cell repertoires in COVID-19. On the study more broadly: Both acute and convalescent COVID-19 samples were obtained from the United States, Italy and Spain.

For recovered donors of Cohort 3, there were two negative PCRs, clearance, or symptom resolution. Repertoires were generated with immunoSEQ multiplex PCR, while TCRdb's copy carries only in-frame clones and drops some. The sample carries 200,000 to 250,000 clones, around 89% recorded once. This CDR3 is built from 15 residues. Trimming took 3 bases from V and 0 from J, leaving 12 bases between them. Germline V lookup: CDR1 SGHKS, CDR2 YYEKEE (reference sequence). The chain couples TRBV5-5 to TRBJ1-1; no reliable D call. This clonotype was sampled from a woman in her thirties who had recovered from COVID-19. The sample comprised PBMCs or T cells enriched from blood (not recorded which). Here the CDR3 reads CASSYVDMVNTEAFF. As DNA, the CDR3 is TGTGCCAGCAGCTATGTCGACATGGTGAACACTGAAGCTTTCTTT. Complete variable domain (other parts from reference TRBV5-5 and TRBJ1-1): DAGVTQSPTHLIKTRGQQVTLRCSPISGHKSVSWYQQVLGQGPQFIFQYYEKEERGRGNFPDRFSARQFPNYSSELNVNALLLGDSALYLCASSYVDMVNTEAFFGQGTRLTVV.